The entry below gives a single TCR beta chain sequence along with its context. What it binds is unknown. CDR1 is MDHEN and CDR2 is SYDVKM in the germline V gene. V shed 6 bases and J shed 1 base, with 10 bases lying between them. The length of the CDR3 is 13 residues. The data derive from a study of T cell responses to AZD1222 COVID-19 vaccine. Study background: It was second doses at about 4 or about 12 weeks that were pooled. Whole-study findings and limits: White British ancestry dominated among donors, who included more females, and clonal diversity was possibly underestimated. Increases in Spike-specific TCR breadth and depth were seen after two AZD1222 doses.

This table comes from immunoSEQ multiplex PCR, and its TCRdb copy is limited to in-frame clones, with some not included. The sample consists of just under 35,000 clones, about 89% of them appearing once. The chain carries TRBV28 and TRBJ2-7, with unresolved D. The TCR sequence derives from an adult in good health. Sequencing was performed on peripheral blood, taken on day 0 of AZD1222 vaccination. CDR3 residues: CASRRAESYEQYF. CDR3 sequence (DNA): TGTGCCAGCAGAAGGGCGGAATCCTACGAGCAGTACTTC.